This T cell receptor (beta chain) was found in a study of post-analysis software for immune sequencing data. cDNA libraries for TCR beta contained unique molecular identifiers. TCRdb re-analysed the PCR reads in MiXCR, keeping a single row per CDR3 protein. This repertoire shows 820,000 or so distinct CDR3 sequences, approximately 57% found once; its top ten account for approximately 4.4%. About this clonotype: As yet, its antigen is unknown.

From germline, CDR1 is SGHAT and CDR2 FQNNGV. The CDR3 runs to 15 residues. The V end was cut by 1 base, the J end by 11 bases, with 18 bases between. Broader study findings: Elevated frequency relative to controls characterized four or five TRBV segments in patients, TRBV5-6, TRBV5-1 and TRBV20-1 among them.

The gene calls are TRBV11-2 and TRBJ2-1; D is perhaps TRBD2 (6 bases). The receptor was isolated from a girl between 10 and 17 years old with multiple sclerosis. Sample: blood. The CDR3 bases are TGTGCCAGCAGCTTAGTCGCGGGACTCACTAAGAAGCAGTTCTTC. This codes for CASSLVAGLTKKQFF. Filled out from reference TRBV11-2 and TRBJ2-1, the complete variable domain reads EAGVAQSPRYKIIEKRQSVAFWCNPISGHATLYWYQQILGQGPKLLIQFQNNGVVDDSQLPKDRFSAERLKGVDSTLKIQPAKLEDSAVYLCASSLVAGLTKKQFFGPGTRLTVL.